These T cell receptor beta chains were read from a single sample in a study of blood T cell repertoires in COVID-19. Generated by immunoSEQ multiplex PCR, the TCRdb table keeps only in-frame clones and is missing some. The sample shows approximately 210,000 clones, under 90% of them seen only once. Input material: PBMCs or T cells enriched from blood (not recorded which). These receptors all stem from a woman aged 60-70 years who had recovered from COVID-19. CDR3s include the opening cysteine and the closing phenylalanine or tryptophan. The order of the fields is clone size, D gene, J gene, V gene, CDR3 length, CDR3 DNA, CDR3 protein. D genes are given only for firm matches. Not every row has a clone size; where given, it reads once, few, many or a size class.

>.|TRBD1|TRBJ1-2|TRBV6-1|16
TGTGCCAGCAGTGAGGCTCAGGGACAGGGTGGCTATGGCTACACCTTC
CASSEAQGQGGYGYTF
>.|.|TRBJ1-4|TRBV2|14
TGTGCCAGCGAGGCAGTCGCAAGGGGGGAAAAACTGTTTTTT
CASEAVARGEKLFF
>.|TRBD2|TRBJ2-1|TRBV6-4|16
TGTGCCAGCAGTGACGATCCTAGCGGGAGGTACAATGAGCAGTTCTTC
CASSDDPSGRYNEQFF
>.|.|TRBJ2-5|TRBV7-8|14
TGTGCCAGCAGCTTAGCCTCCGGGTTGGAGACCCAGTACTTC
CASSLASGLETQYF
>.|TRBD1|TRBJ1-2|TRBV7-2|14
TGTGCCAGCAACCCGGGACAGAATCCCTATGGCTACACCTTC
CASNPGQNPYGYTF
>.|.|TRBJ2-1|TRBV9|16
TGTGCCAGCAGCGTAGGGACACTTCCACTCTACAATGAGCAGTTCTTC
CASSVGTLPLYNEQFF
>.|TRBD2|TRBJ2-7|TRBV10-1|15
TGCGCCAGCAGTGAACTAGCGGGAGCGAATTACGAGCAGTACTTC
CASSELAGANYEQYF
>.|TRBD2|TRBJ2-7|TRBV5-4|15
TGTGCCAGCAGCCCGGGACTAGCGGGAGTGTACGAGCAGTACTTC
CASSPGLAGVYEQYF
>.|.|TRBJ2-2|TRBV7-2|15
TGTGCCAGCAGCTTAGGGTCAGCGACTGCCGGGGAGCTGTTTTTT
CASSLGSATAGELFF
>.|.|TRBJ2-5|TRBV7-9|15
TGTGCCAGCAGTGGAGGACTCAAGCGGGAAGAGACCCAGTACTTC
CASSGGLKREETQYF
>.|TRBD1|TRBJ1-2|TRBV30|15
TGTGCCTGGAGTGACGGTACAGGGGGTAACTATGGCTACACCTTC
CAWSDGTGGNYGYTF
>.|TRBD1|TRBJ1-3|TRBV29-1|13
TGCAGCACCAAAGGGGGCGTCGGAAACACCATATATTTT
CSTKGGVGNTIYF
>.|.|TRBJ1-1|TRBV27|14
TGTGCCAGCCGACAGGAGATCAAAAACACTGAAGCTTTCTTT
CASRQEIKNTEAFF
>.|TRBD1|TRBJ1-1|TRBV10-3|15
TGTGCCATCAGTGAAACCGGGACAGGGAACACTGAAGCTTTCTTT
CAISETGTGNTEAFF
>few|.|TRBJ1-4|TRBV3-1/TRBV3-2|15
TGTGCCAGCGTCCTAAGGGAGGGAGGGAATGAAAAACTGTTTTTT
CASVLREGGNEKLFF
>.|.|TRBJ2-5|TRBV7-2|16
TGTGCCAGCAGCCCCCTGGGGGACTTGCCTCAAGAGACCCAGTACTTC
CASSPLGDLPQETQYF
>.|TRBD2|TRBJ2-1|TRBV7-2|15
TGTGCCAGCAGCTTCACTAGCGGGGGCTACAATGAGCAGTTCTTC
CASSFTSGGYNEQFF
>.|.|TRBJ2-1|TRBV6-5|14
TGTGCCAGCAGTTACGGGCGGGGTTACAATGAGCAGTTCTTC
CASSYGRGYNEQFF
>.|TRBD2|TRBJ2-5|TRBV7-6|13
TGTGCCAGCAGCTCAAGGGGAGGGGAGACCCAGTACTTC
CASSSRGGETQYF
>.|.|TRBJ1-1|TRBV9|15
TGTGCCAGCAGCGTATTAGGAGGGACGAACACTGAAGCTTTCTTT
CASSVLGGTNTEAFF
>.|.|TRBJ2-5|TRBV7-3|14
TGTGCCAGCAGCTTACTGGGCACACAAGAGACCCAGTACTTC
CASSLLGTQETQYF
>.|.|TRBJ1-6|TRBV7-2|16
TGTGCCAGCAGTTCCCCAACAGGGAACTATAATTCACCCCTCCACTTT
CASSSPTGNYNSPLHF
>.|TRBD1|TRBJ1-2|TRBV13|14
TGTGCCAGCAGCTTTAGCGAGGGGGCTTATGGCTACACCTTC
CASSFSEGAYGYTF
>.|.|TRBJ1-5|TRBV7-9|15
TGTGCCAGCAGCCCCCCGGGGACTGCCAATCAGCCCCAGCATTTT
CASSPPGTANQPQHF
>.|.|TRBJ2-1|TRBV11-3|14
TGTGCCAGCAGCTCCAGGACAGAGGGAAATGAGCAGTTCTTC
CASSSRTEGNEQFF
>.|TRBD2|TRBJ2-1|TRBV7-2|17
TGTGCCAGCAGCTTCCGGCCGGGACTAGGTCGCTACAATGAGCAGTTCTTC
CASSFRPGLGRYNEQFF
>.|.|TRBJ1-1|TRBV7-8|14
TGTGCCAGCAGAACCTCTAATATGAACACTGAAGCTTTCTTT
CASRTSNMNTEAFF
>.|.|TRBJ2-3|TRBV7-8|14
TGTGCCAGCAGCTTAACCAGTCCCCAAGATACGCAGTATTTT
CASSLTSPQDTQYF
>.|.|TRBJ2-4|TRBV15|13
TGTGCCACCAGCAGAGGTCAGGGGAACATTCAGTACTTC
CATSRGQGNIQYF
>.|.|TRBJ2-3|TRBV2|15
TGTGCCAGCAGTGAGGGGCGGGGGCGCACAGATACGCAGTATTTT
CASSEGRGRTDTQYF
>.|.|TRBJ1-1|TRBV7-9|14
TGTGCCAGCAGCTTAGGGGGGGATGGCTCTGAAGCTTTCTTT
CASSLGGDGSEAFF
>.|.|TRBJ2-7|TRBV5-4|14
TGTGCCAGCAGCTTTGCAGGGTCGTCTCACGAGCAGTACTTC
CASSFAGSSHEQYF
>.|.|TRBJ2-7|TRBV18|15
TGTGCCAGCTCACCAGAAACGGGGGGCGCCTACGAGCAGTACTTC
CASSPETGGAYEQYF
>.|TRBD1|TRBJ1-1|TRBV2|16
TGTGCCAGCAGTGAAAGGGCAGGGGGGTCTGGGGCTGAAGCTTTCTTT
CASSERAGGSGAEAFF
>.|TRBD2|TRBJ2-7|TRBV6-5|15
TGTGCCAGCTTTCGGGGGGACCAAAGCTCCTACGAGCAGTACTTC
CASFRGDQSSYEQYF
>.|.|TRBJ2-7|TRBV18|13
TGTGCCAGCTCACCACCCCAGTCCTACGAGCAGTACTTC
CASSPPQSYEQYF
>once|TRBD1|TRBJ2-7|TRBV19|14
TGTGCCAGTCCTTCCCGGGACAGGGGCTACGAGCAGTACTTC
CASPSRDRGYEQYF
>.|TRBD1|TRBJ1-1|TRBV24-1|14
TGTGCCACCTTTTACAGGGGGCTGAGCACTGAAGCTTTCTTT
CATFYRGLSTEAFF
>.|.|TRBJ1-1|TRBV7-8|15
TGTGCCAGCAGCTTAGTTGCGGGAATGAACACTGAAGCTTTCTTT
CASSLVAGMNTEAFF
>.|TRBD1|TRBJ1-4|TRBV9|15
TGTGCCAGCAGCATCCGGGACAGTATGGATGAAAAACTGTTTTTT
CASSIRDSMDEKLFF
>.|TRBD1|TRBJ2-3|TRBV7-7|14
TGTGCCAGCAGCCCGACAGGGCCCGCAGATACGCAGTATTTT
CASSPTGPADTQYF
>.|.|TRBJ1-1|TRBV19|14
TGTGCCAGTAGTATAGGACCCCCAGGGTCTGAAGCTTTCTTT
CASSIGPPGSEAFF
>.|.|TRBJ1-6|TRBV3-1/TRBV3-2|14
TGTGCCAGCAGCACCGGGACAAATAATTCACCCCTCCACTTT
CASSTGTNNSPLHF
>.|TRBD2|TRBJ2-1|TRBV4-3|14
TGCGCCAGCAGCCAGATAGCGGGGGACAATGAGCAGTTCTTC
CASSQIAGDNEQFF
>.|TRBD1|TRBJ1-1|TRBV7-9|14
TGTGCCAGCAGCTGGGGACAGGTGAACACTGAAGCTTTCTTT
CASSWGQVNTEAFF
>.|.|TRBJ1-4|TRBV2|16
TGTGCCAGCAGTGAAGGCAGGGTAGCAACTAATGAAAAACTGTTTTTT
CASSEGRVATNEKLFF
>.|TRBD1|TRBJ1-3|TRBV2|14
TGTGCCAGCAGTGGACAGGGGATCCCAAACACCATATATTTT
CASSGQGIPNTIYF
>.|.|TRBJ2-5|TRBV3-1/TRBV3-2|15
TGTGCCAGCAGCCAAGATCCAGAATCCCAAGAGACCCAGTACTTC
CASSQDPESQETQYF
>.|.|TRBJ1-2|TRBV5-1|13
TGCGCCAGCAGCTTTGGCAGGGATGAGGGCTACACCTTC
CASSFGRDEGYTF
>.|.|TRBJ1-5|TRBV6-1|15
TGTGCCAGCAGTGATTCGGGTGTTGGCAATCAGCCCCAGCATTTT
CASSDSGVGNQPQHF
>.|.|TRBJ2-5|TRBV27|13
TGTGCCAGCAGTTTCGGGGGACGGGAGACCCAGTACTTC
CASSFGGRETQYF
>.|TRBD1|TRBJ2-1|TRBV18|13
TGTGCCAGCTCACCCGGACAGGGGAATGAGCAGTTCTTC
CASSPGQGNEQFF
>.|.|TRBJ1-1|TRBV9|14
TGTGCCAGCAGCGTAGCTGGCTCCAGAGGTGAAGCTTTCTTT
CASSVAGSRGEAFF
>.|.|TRBJ2-1|TRBV19|13
TGTGCCAGTAGTATAGCCCCATACAATGAGCAGTTCTTC
CASSIAPYNEQFF
>few|TRBD1|TRBJ1-2|TRBV10-3|14
TGTGCCATCAGTGAACGAGGGGGCGATTATGGCTACACCTTC
CAISERGGDYGYTF